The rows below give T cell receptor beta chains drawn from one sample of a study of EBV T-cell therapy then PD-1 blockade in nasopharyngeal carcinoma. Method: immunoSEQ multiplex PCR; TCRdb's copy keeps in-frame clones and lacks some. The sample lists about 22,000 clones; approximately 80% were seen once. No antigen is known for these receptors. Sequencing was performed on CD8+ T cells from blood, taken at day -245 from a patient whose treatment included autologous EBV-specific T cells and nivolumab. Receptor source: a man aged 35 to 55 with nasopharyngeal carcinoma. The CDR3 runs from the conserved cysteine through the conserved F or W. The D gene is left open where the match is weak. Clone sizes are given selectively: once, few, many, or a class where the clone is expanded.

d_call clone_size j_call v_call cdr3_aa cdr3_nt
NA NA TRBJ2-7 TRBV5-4 CASSLEGPYEQYF TGTGCCAGCAGCTTGGAAGGTCCGTACGAGCAGTACTTC
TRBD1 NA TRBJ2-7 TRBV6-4 CASSDSPGQGVYEQYF TGTGCCAGCAGTGACTCGCCGGGACAGGGGGTTTACGAGCAGTACTTC
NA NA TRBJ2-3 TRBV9 CASSVEGPLTSTDTQYF TGTGCCAGCAGCGTAGAGGGGCCGCTGACTAGCACAGATACGCAGTATTTT
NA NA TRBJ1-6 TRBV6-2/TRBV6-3 CASSYSKGAGSPLHF TGTGCCAGCAGTTACTCGAAAGGGGCAGGTTCACCCCTCCACTTT
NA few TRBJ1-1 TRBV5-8 CASSFHNTEAFF TGTGCCAGCAGCTTTCATAACACTGAAGCTTTCTTT
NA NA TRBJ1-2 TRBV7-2 CASSSLKQGGYDGYTF TGTGCCAGCAGCTCGCTCAAACAGGGAGGCTATGATGGCTACACCTTC
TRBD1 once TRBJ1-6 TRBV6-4 CASSDRGHNSPLHF TGTGCCAGCAGTGACAGGGGGCATAATTCACCCCTCCACTTT
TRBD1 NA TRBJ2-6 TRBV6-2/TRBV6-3 CASSYTGDGANVLTF TGTGCCAGCAGTTACACAGGGGATGGGGCCAACGTCCTGACTTTC
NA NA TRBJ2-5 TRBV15 CATSRARGGSETQYF TGTGCCACCAGCAGGGCCAGGGGGGGGTCAGAGACCCAGTACTTC
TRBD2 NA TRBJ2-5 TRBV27 CASRGGAETQYF TGTGCCAGCAGGGGAGGGGCGGAGACCCAGTACTTC
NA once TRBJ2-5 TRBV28 CASSLNGINQETQYF TGTGCCAGCAGTCTAAACGGCATCAACCAAGAGACCCAGTACTTC
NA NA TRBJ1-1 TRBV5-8 CASSLGGAAFF TGTGCCAGCAGCTTGGGGGGGGCGGCTTTCTTT
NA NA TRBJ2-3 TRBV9 CASSVAGFSTDTQYF TGTGCCAGCAGCGTAGCGGGGTTTAGCACAGATACGCAGTATTTT
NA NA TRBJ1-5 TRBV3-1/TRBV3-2 CASSPNPGAVYSNQPQHF TGTGCCAGCAGCCCGAACCCGGGGGCAGTCTATAGCAATCAGCCCCAGCATTTT
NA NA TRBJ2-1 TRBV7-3 CASSQGGGPSYNEQFF TGTGCCAGCAGCCAGGGAGGGGGACCGAGCTACAATGAGCAGTTCTTC
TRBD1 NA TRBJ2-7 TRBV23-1 CASSQGPGGSDGATNCNYEQYF TGCGCCAGCAGTCAGGGGCCAGGGGGCTCTGACGGGGCTACTAACTGCAACTACGAGCAGTACTTC
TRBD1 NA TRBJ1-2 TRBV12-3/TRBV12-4 CASRSPGQHGYTF TGTGCCAGCAGATCGCCGGGACAGCATGGCTACACCTTC
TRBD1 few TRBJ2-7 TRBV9 CASSEAGTGTYEQYF TGTGCCAGCAGCGAGGCCGGGACAGGGACCTACGAGCAGTACTTC
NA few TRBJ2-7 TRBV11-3 CASSPNGHEQYF TGTGCCAGCAGCCCTAACGGTCACGAGCAGTACTTC
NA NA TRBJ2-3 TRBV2 CASFGGVGYF TGTGCCAGCTTTGGGGGAGTAGGGTATTTT
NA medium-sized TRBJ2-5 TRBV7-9 CASSLARQKTQETQYF TGTGCCAGCAGCTTAGCCCGACAGAAAACTCAAGAGACCCAGTACTTC
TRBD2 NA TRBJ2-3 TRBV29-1 CSVDLAEGGTDTQYF TGCAGCGTAGACCTAGCGGAAGGGGGCACAGATACGCAGTATTTT
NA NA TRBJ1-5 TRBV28 CASSLTSSNQPQHF TGTGCCAGCAGTTTAACCTCTAGCAATCAGCCCCAGCATTTT
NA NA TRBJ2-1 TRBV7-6 CASSKDRPTYNEQFF TGTGCCAGCAGCAAGGACAGACCAACCTACAATGAGCAGTTCTTC
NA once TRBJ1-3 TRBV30 CAWEKGRVNTIYF TGTGCCTGGGAAAAGGGTCGCGTAAACACCATATATTTT
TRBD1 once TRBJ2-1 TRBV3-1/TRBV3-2 CASSRTGSSYNEQFF TGTGCCAGCAGCCGGACAGGGAGCTCCTACAATGAGCAGTTCTTC
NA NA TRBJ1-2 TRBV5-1 CASRETIDRGYTF TGCGCCAGCAGAGAGACTATCGATCGTGGCTACACCTTC
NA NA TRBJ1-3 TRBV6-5 CASGALNTIYF TGTGCCAGCGGGGCGTTAAACACCATATATTTT
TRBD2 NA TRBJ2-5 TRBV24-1 CATSDLSGGPQYF TGTGCCACCAGTGATTTGAGCGGGGGCCCCCAGTACTTC
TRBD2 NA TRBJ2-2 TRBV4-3 CASSQGLAGGRSFNTGELFF TGCGCCAGCAGCCAAGGACTAGCGGGGGGGCGGTCCTTTAACACCGGGGAGCTGTTTTTT
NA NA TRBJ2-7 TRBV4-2 CASSQDPTVSYEQYF TGTGCCAGCAGCCAAGACCCGACCGTCTCCTACGAGCAGTACTTC
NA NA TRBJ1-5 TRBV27 CASSPRDSNQPQHF TGTGCCAGCAGCCCAAGGGACAGCAATCAGCCCCAGCATTTT
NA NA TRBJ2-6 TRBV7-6 CASSFEVSGANVLTF TGTGCCAGCAGCTTCGAGGTCTCTGGGGCCAACGTCCTGACTTTC
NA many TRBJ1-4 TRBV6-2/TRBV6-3 CASSRDEENEKLFF TGTGCCAGCAGCCGTGACGAGGAAAATGAAAAACTGTTTTTT
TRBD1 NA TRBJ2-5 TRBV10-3 CAIRTGGQQETQYF TGTGCCATCAGGACAGGGGGGCAACAAGAGACCCAGTACTTC
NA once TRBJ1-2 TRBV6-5 CASSSSPHGGYTF TGTGCCAGCAGTTCCAGTCCACACGGGGGCTACACCTTC
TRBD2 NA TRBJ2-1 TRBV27 CASRRGGVNNEQFF TGTGCCAGCCGACGCGGGGGGGTAAACAATGAGCAGTTCTTC
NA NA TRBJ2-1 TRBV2 CASRESLVFF TGTGCCAGCAGGGAGTCCTTAGTGTTCTTC
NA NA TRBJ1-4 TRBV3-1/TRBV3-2 CASSQVPPSSEKLFF TGTGCCAGCAGCCAAGTTCCCCCCTCTAGTGAAAAACTGTTTTTT
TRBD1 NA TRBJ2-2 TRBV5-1 CASSLGQGSGELFF TGCGCCAGCAGCTTAGGACAGGGGTCCGGGGAGCTGTTTTTT
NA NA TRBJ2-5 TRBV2 CASSEWAGRETQYF TGTGCCAGCAGTGAATGGGCAGGGCGAGAGACCCAGTACTTC
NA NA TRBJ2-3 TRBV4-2 CASSQEGVSGTDTQYF TGTGCCAGCAGCCAAGAAGGAGTGTCCGGCACAGATACGCAGTATTTT
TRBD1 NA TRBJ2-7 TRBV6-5 CASSIEGALIEQYF TGTGCCAGCAGTATAGAGGGGGCCCTCATCGAGCAGTACTTC